This TCR beta chain came from a study of blood T cell repertoires in COVID-19 (dated by TCRdb to the early 2020s). Regarding the research as a whole: Samples covering the acute and convalescent phases of COVID-19 were provided by collaborators in the United States, Italy and Spain. HLA class I and class II types, where available, came from metadata supplied by the sample provider rather than from assay-based typing. Deeply sampled blood TCRbeta repertoires from subjects exposed to, actively infected with, or recovered from COVID-19 were included in the dataset. The repertoires were made available in a free public database intended to serve as a resource for research on the immune response to SARS-CoV-2. The prospective study material was composed of cDNA or gDNA derived from T cells, B-cell-depleted T cells, or PBMCs. Samples were obtained from the ongoing ImmuneRACE study (first 160 participants) and from 1,200 or so subjects provided by 6 global collaborators. The sample metadata nearly always contained a de-identified subject ID, COVID-19 status, age in years and sex. General study outcomes and caveats: How much clinical and demographic metadata was included differed by source and by participant, and the metadata was provided uncurated.

For this clone: Its antigen specificity is not known. No per-base quality is available; no much larger clone lies one base away.

The immunoSEQ Assay, a bias-controlled multiplex PCR, was used to amplify TCRbeta CDR3 regions from genomic DNA. The paper's data handling went like this. Within the assay, amplification of reference gene primers was used to estimate how many nucleated cells each sample contained. To quantify the absolute abundance of each unique TCRbeta CDR3 rearrangement, sequence reads were collapsed and filtered. For each sample, productive Simpson clonality was calculated as the square root of Simpson's diversity index over productive rearrangements. The source is immuneACCESS, and TCRdb retained only in-frame sequences with V and J called. Part of the clones is not carried over; for the studies checked, unresolved V genes explain less than half of this, and the remainder is unexplained. That table is the source of V, J and clone size, and D and trimming were worked out from the DNA. Across this sample there are roughly 200,000 clones, with 80% to 90% seen only once. Of the sample, approximately 2.5% is held by the ten largest clones.

Participants in the prospective study were enrolled through a virtual design, were aged roughly 18 to 90 years, and lived in approximately 25 United States geographic areas. Cohort assignment in the prospective study relied on participant-reported clinical history from a screening survey and a study questionnaire. Mobile phlebotomists in the prospective study collected whole blood, serum and a nasopharyngeal or oropharyngeal swab from every participant. Additional blood draws and questionnaires over an approximately two-month period could optionally be provided by prospective study participants. Before DNA extraction, blood samples from the prospective study were shipped at room temperature or frozen. The specimen sequenced was PBMCs or T cells enriched from blood (not recorded which). The TCR sequence derives from a woman in her thirties or forties with acute COVID-19.

This receptor carries the CDR3 CASSPPGHNEQFF. The base sequence is TGCGCCAGCAGCCCGCCTGGCCACAATGAGCAGTTCTTC. The chain joins TRBV5-1 to TRBJ2-1; there is no confident call for the D gene. CDR1 and CDR2, looked up from the germline V gene, are SGHRS and YFSETQ. Trimming at the junction amounts to 4 bases on V and 5 bases on J, and the germline ends lie 10 bases apart. The CDR3 numbers 13 residues from cysteine through phenylalanine. The entry retains the CDR3 DNA only, 39 bases that are in frame from base 1.